Here is one T cell receptor (beta chain) with its context. This record belongs to a study of blood T cell repertoires in COVID-19. With V trimmed by 6 bases and J by 5 bases, 13 bases remained unmatched. CDR3 size: 16 residues. CDR1 is SGHTA and CDR2 is FQGNSA in the germline V gene. TCRdb's copy holds only in-frame clones and misses some; the assay was immunoSEQ multiplex PCR. Counted here are some 340,000 clones, roughly four fifths occurring once; the ten biggest clones make up about 5.4%. This sequence originates from a woman aged 45 to 65 who had recovered from COVID-19. Sequencing was carried out using PBMCs or T cells enriched from blood (not recorded which). The chain is built from TRBV7-2 and TRBJ1-1; TRBD1 aligns across 9 bases. The CDR3 nucleotides read TGTGCCAGCAGGGAGGAGACAGGGGGAGTAAGAACTGAAGCTTTCTTT. Translated, it gives CASREETGGVRTEAFF.